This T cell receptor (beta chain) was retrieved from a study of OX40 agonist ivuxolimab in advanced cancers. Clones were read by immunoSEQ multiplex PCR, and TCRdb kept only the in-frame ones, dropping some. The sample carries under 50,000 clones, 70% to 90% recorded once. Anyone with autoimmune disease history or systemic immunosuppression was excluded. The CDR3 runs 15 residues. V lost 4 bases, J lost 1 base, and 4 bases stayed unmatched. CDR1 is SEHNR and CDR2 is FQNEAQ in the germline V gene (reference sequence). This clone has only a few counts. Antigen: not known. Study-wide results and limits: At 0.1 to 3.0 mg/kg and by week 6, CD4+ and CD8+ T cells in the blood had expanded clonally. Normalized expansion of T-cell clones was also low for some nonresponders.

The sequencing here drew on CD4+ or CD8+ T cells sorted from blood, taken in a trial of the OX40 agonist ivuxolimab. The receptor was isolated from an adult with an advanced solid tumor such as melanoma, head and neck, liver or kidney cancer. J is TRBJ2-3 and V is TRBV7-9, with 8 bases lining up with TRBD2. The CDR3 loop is CASSSSGGGTDTQYF. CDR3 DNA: TGTGCCAGCAGCTCAAGCGGGGGAGGCACAGATACGCAGTATTTT.